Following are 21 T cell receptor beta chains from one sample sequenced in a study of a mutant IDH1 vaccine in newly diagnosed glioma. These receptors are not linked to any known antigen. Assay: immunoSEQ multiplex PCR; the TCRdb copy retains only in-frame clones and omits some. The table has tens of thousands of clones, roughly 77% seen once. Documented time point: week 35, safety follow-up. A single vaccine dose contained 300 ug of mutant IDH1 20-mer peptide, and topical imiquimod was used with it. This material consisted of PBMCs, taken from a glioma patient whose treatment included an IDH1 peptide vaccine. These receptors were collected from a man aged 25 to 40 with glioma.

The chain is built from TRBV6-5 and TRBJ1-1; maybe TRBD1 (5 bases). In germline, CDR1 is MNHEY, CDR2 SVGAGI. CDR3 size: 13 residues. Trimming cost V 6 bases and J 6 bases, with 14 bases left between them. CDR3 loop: CASSLRGAAEAFF. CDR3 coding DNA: TGTGCCAGCAGCCTCCGAGGGGCCGCTGAAGCTTTCTTT.

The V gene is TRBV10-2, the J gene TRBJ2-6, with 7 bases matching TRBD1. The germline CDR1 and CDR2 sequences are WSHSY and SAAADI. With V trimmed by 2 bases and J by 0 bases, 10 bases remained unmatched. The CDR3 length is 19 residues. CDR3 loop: CASSERQGQFSSGANVLTF. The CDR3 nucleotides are TGCGCCAGCAGTGAGAGACAGGGCCAGTTCTCCTCTGGGGCCAACGTCCTGACTTTC.

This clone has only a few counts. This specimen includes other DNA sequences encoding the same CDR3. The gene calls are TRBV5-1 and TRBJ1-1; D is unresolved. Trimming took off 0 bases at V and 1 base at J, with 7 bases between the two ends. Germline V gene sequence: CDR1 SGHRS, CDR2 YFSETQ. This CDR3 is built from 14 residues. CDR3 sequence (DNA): TGCGCCAGCAGCTTGGGGACGGGGAACACTGAAGCTTTCTTT. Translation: CASSLGTGNTEAFF.

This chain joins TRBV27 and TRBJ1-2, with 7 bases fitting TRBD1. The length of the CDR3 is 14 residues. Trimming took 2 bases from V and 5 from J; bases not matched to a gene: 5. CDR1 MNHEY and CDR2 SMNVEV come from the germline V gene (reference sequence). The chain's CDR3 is CASSLGTEAYGYTF. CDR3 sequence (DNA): TGTGCCAGCAGTTTAGGGACAGAGGCTTATGGCTACACCTTC.

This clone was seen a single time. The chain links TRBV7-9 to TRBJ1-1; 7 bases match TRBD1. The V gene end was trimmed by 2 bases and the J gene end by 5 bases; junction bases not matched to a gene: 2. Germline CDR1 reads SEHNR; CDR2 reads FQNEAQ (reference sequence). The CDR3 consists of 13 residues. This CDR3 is CASSLTTGTEAFF. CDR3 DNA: TGTGCCAGCAGCTTAACGACAGGGACTGAAGCTTTCTTT.

The CDR3 DNA reads TGTGCCAGCAGCCCCGGTGGGACAGGGCGCTCCTACGAGCAGTACTTC. Its translation is CASSPGGTGRSYEQYF. The V call is TRBV7-6, the J call TRBJ2-7; the match to TRBD1 covers 9 bases. The V gene's germline CDR1 is SGHVS and CDR2 FNYEAQ. The CDR3 consists of 16 residues. Trimming at V came to 5 bases and at J to 0 bases, leaving 8 bases not matched to a gene.

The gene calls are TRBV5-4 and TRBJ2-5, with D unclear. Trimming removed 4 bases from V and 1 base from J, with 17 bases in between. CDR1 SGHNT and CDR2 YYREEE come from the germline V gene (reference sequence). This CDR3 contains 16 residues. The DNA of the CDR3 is TGTGCCAGCAGCCCTGAGGCCGGGCAGATCCAAGAGACCCAGTACTTC. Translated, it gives CASSPEAGQIQETQYF.

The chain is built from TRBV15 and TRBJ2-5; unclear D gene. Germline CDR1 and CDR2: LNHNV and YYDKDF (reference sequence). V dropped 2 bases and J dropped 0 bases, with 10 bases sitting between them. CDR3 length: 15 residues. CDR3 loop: CATSRPGAYQETQYF. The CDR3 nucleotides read TGTGCCACCAGCAGACCGGGTGCGTACCAAGAGACCCAGTACTTC.

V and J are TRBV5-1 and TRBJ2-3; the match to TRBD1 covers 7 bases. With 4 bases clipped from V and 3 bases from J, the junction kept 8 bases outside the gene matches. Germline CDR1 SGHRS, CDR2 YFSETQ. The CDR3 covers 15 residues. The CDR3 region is CASSGRQGLTDTQYF. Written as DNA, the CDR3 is TGCGCCAGCAGCGGAAGACAGGGTCTAACAGATACGCAGTATTTT.

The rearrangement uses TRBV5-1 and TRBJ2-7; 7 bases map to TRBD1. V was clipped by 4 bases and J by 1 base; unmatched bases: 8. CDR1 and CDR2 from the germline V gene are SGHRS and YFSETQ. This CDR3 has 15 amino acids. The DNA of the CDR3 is TGCGCCAGCAGCAACACAGGGGTTCCTTCCTACGAGCAGTACTTC. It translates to CASSNTGVPSYEQYF.

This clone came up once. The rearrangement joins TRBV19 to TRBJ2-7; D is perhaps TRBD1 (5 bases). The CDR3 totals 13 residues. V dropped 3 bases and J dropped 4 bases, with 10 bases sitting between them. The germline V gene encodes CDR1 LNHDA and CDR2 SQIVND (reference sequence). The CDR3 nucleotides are TGTGCCAGTAGTATTCAGGGTCGGTACGAGCAGTACTTC. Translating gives CASSIQGRYEQYF.

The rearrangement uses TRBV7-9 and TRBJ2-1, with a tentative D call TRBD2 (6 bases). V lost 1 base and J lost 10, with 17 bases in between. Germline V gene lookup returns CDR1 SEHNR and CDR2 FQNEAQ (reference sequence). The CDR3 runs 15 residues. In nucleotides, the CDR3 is TGTGCCAGCAGCTTAGTCCTGGACTACTATCCCGAGCAGTTCTTC. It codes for CASSLVLDYYPEQFF. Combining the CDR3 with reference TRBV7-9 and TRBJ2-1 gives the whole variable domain DTGVSQNPRHKITKRGQNVTFRCDPISEHNRLYWYRQTLGQGPEFLTYFQNEAQLEKSRLLSDRFSAERPKGSFSTLEIQRTEQGDSAMYLCASSLVLDYYPEQFFGPGTRLTVL.

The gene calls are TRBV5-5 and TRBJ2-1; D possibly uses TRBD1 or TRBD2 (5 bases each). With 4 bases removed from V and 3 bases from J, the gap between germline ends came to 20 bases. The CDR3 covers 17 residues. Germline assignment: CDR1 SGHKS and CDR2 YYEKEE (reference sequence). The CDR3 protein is CASSVLLYGTNYNEQFF. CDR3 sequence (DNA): TGTGCCAGCAGCGTCCTCTTATATGGGACGAACTACAATGAGCAGTTCTTC. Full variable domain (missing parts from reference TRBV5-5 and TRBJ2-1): DAGVTQSPTHLIKTRGQQVTLRCSPISGHKSVSWYQQVLGQGPQFIFQYYEKEERGRGNFPDRFSARQFPNYSSELNVNALLLGDSALYLCASSVLLYGTNYNEQFFGPGTRLTVL.

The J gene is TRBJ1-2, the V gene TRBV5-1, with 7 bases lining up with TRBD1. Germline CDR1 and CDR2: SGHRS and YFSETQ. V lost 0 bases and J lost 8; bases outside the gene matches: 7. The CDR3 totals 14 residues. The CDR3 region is CASSLVRGSGGYTF. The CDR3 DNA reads TGCGCCAGCAGCTTGGTCAGGGGGTCGGGCGGCTACACCTTC.

DNA for the CDR3: TGTGCCAGCAGCGTTCGGACTAGCGGATACAATGAGCAGTTCTTC. This translates into CASSVRTSGYNEQFF. The chain combines TRBV5-4 with TRBJ2-1; 10 positions match TRBD2. CDR1 is SGHNT and CDR2 is YYREEE in the germline V gene (reference sequence). CDR3 length: 15 amino acids. Trimming removed 4 bases from V and 4 bases from J; junction bases left unmatched: 5.

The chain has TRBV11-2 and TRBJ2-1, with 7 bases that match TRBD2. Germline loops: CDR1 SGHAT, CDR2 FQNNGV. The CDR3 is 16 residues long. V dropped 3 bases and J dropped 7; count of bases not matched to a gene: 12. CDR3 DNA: TGTGCCAGCAGCTTCTCAGGGCTAGCGGCGGTAAATGAGCAGTTCTTC. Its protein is CASSFSGLAAVNEQFF.

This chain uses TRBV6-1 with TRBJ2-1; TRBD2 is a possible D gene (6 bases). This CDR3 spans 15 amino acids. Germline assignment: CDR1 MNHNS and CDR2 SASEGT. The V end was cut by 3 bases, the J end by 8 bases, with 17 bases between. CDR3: CASSDRATSGYEQFF. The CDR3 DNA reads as TGTGCCAGCAGTGATCGAGCTACCAGCGGGTATGAGCAGTTCTTC.

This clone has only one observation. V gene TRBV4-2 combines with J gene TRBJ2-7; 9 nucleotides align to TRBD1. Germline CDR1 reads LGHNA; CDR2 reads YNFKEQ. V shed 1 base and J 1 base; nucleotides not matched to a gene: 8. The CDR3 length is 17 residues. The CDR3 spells CASSQGLPGQGSYEQYF. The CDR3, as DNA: TGTGCCAGCAGCCAAGGACTTCCGGGACAGGGATCCTACGAGCAGTACTTC.

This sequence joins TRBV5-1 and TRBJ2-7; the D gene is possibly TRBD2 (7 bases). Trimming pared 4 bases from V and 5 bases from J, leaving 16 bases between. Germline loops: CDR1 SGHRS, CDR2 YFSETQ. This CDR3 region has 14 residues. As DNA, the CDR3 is TGCGCCAGCAGCACGAAGGGGGGGGACAACGAGCAGTACTTC. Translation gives CASSTKGGDNEQYF. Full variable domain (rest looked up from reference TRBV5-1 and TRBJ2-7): KAGVTQTPRYLIKTRGQQVTLSCSPISGHRSVSWYQQTPGQGLQFLFEYFSETQRNKGNFPGRFSGRQFSNSRSEMNVSTLELGDSALYLCASSTKGGDNEQYFGPGTRLTVT.

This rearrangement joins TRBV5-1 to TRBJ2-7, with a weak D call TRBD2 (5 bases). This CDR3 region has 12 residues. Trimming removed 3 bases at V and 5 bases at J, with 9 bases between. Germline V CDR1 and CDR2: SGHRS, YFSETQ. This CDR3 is CASSSPGDEQYF. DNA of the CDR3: TGCGCCAGCAGCTCCCCCGGGGACGAGCAGTACTTC.

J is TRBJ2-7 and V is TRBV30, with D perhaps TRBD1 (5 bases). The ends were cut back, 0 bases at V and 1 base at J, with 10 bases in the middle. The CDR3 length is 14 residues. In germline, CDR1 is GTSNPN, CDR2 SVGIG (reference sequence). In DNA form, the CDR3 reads TGTGCCTGGAGTGTCACAGGCATATCCTACGAGCAGTACTTC. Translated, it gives CAWSVTGISYEQYF.